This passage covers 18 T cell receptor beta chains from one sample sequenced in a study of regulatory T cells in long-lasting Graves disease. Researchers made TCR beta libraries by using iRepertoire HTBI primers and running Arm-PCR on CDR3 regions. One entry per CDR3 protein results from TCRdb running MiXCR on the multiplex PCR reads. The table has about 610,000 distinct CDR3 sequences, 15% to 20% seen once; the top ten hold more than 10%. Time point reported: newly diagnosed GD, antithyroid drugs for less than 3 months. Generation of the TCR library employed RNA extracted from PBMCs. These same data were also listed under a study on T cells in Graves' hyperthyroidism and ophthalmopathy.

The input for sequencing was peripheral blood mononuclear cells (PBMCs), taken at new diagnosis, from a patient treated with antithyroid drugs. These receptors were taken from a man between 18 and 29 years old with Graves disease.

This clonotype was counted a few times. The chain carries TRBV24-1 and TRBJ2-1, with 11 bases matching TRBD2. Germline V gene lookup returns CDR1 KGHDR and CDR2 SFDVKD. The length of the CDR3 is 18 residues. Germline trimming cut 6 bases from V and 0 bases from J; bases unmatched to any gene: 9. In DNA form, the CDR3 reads TGTGCCACCAGTTCCGGGACTAGCGGTTTAAGCTCCTACAATGAGCAGTTCTTC. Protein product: CATSSGTSGLSSYNEQFF.

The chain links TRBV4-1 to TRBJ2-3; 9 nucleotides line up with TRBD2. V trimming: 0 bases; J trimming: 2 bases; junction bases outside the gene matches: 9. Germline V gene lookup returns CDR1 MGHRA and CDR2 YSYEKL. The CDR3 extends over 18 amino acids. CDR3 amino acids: CASSQDRSVAGDTDTQYF. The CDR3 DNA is TGCGCCAGCAGCCAAGATAGGTCGGTAGCGGGGGACACAGATACGCAGTATTTT.

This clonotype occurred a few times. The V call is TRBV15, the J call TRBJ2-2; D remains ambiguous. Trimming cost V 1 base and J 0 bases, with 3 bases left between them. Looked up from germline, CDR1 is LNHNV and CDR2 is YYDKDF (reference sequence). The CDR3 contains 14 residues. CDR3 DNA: TGTGCCACCAGCAGAGTCTCGAACACCGGGGAGCTGTTTTTT. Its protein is CATSRVSNTGELFF. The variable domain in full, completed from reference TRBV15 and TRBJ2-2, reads DAMVIQNPRYQVTQFGKPVTLSCSQTLNHNVMYWYQQKSSQAPKLLFHYYDKDFNNEADTPDNFQSRRPNTSFCFLDIRSPGLGDTAMYLCATSRVSNTGELFFGEGSRLTVL.

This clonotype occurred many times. The DNA for the CDR3 is TGTGCCAGCAGTATCGCAAGACTAGCGGGAGGACACAATGAGCAGTTCTTC. Its translation: CASSIARLAGGHNEQFF. J is TRBJ2-1 and V is TRBV6-1; 13 bases match TRBD2. J gave up 5 bases and V 5 bases, and 9 bases lay outside the gene matches. Germline V gene sequence: CDR1 MNHNS, CDR2 SASEGT. CDR3 length equals 17 residues.

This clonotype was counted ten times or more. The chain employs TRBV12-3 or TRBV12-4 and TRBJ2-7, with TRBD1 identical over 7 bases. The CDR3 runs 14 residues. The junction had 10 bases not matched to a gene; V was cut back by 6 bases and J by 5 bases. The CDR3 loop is CASRDRDSQDEQYF. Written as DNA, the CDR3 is TGTGCCAGCAGGGACCGGGACAGCCAGGACGAGCAGTACTTC.

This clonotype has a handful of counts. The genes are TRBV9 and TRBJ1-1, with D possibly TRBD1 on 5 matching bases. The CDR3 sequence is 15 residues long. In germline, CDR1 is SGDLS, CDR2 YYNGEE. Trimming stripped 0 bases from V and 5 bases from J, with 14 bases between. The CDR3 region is CASSVDSGGDTEAFF. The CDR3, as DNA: TGTGCCAGCAGCGTAGATTCCGGGGGGGATACTGAAGCTTTCTTT.

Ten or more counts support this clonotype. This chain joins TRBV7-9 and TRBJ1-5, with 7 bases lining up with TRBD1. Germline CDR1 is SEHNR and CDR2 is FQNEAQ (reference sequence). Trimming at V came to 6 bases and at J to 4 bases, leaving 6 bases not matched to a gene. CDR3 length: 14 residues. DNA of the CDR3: TGTGCCAGCAGTTCGGACAGGACTAATCAGCCCCAGCATTTT. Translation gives CASSSDRTNQPQHF.

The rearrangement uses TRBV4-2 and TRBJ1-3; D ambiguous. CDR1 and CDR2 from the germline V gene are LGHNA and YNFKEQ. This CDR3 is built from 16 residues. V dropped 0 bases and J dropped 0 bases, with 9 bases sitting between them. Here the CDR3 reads CASSQDQPGSGNTIYF. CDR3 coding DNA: TGTGCCAGCAGCCAAGATCAACCGGGCTCTGGAAACACCATATATTTT.

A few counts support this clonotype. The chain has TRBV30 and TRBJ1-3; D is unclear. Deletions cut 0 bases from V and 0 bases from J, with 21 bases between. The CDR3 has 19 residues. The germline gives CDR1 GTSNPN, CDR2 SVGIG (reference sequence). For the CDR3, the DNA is TGTGCCTGGAGTGTAAGCCCTATTTTAAGCTGGGACTCTGGAAACACCATATATTTT. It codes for CAWSVSPILSWDSGNTIYF.

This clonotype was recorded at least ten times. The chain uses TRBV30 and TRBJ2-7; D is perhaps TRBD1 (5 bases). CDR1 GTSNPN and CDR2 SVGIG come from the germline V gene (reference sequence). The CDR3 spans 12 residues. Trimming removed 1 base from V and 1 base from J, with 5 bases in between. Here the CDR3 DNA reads TGTGCCTGGAGTGGACAGTCCTACGAGCAGTACTTC. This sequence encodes CAWSGQSYEQYF.

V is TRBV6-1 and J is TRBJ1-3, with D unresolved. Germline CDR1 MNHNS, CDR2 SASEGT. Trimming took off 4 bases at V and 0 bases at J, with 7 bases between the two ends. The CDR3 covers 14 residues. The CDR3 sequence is CASSGHISGNTIYF. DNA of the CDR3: TGTGCCAGCAGTGGACACATCTCTGGAAACACCATATATTTT.

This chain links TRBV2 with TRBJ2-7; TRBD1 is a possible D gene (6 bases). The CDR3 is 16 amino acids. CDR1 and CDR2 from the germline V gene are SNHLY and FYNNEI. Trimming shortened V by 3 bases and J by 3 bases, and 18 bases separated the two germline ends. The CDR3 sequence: CASSEAVGGRGYEQYF. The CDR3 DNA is TGTGCCAGCAGTGAGGCGGTAGGCGGCAGGGGCTACGAGCAGTACTTC. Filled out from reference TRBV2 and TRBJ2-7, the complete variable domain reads EPEVTQTPSHQVTQMGQEVILRCVPISNHLYFYWYRQILGQKVEFLVSFYNNEISEKSEIFDDQFSVERPDGSNFTLKIRSTKLEDSAMYFCASSEAVGGRGYEQYFGPGTRLTVT.

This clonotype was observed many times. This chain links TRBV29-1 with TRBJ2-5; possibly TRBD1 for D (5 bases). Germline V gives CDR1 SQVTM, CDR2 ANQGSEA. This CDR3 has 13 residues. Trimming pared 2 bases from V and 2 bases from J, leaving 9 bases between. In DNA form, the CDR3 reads TGCAGCGTTGAATTTGGGGCACAAGAGACCCAGTACTTC. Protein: CSVEFGAQETQYF.

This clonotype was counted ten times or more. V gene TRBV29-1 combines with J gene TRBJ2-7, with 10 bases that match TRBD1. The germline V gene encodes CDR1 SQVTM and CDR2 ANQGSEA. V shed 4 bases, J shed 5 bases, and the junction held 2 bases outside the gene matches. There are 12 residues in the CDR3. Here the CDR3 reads CSVATGGHEQYF. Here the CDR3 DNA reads TGCAGCGTTGCGACAGGGGGCCACGAGCAGTACTTC.

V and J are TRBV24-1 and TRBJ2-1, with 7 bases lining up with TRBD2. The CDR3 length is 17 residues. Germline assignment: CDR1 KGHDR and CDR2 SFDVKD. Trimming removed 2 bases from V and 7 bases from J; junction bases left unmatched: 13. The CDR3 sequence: CATSDSFATGGQNEQFF. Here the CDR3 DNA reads TGTGCCACCAGTGATTCGTTCGCAACGGGGGGTCAGAATGAGCAGTTCTTC.

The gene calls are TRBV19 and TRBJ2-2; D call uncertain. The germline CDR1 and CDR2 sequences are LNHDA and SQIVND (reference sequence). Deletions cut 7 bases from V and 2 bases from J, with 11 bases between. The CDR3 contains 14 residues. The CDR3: CASNTASNTGELFF. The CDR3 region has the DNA TGTGCCAGTAATACAGCCTCAAACACCGGGGAGCTGTTTTTT.

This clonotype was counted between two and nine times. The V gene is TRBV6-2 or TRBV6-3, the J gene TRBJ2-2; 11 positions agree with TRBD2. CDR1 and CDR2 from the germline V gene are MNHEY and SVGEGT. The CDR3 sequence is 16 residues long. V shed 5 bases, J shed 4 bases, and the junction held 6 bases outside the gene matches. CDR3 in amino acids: CASSRSGRASTGELFF. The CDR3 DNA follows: TGTGCCAGCAGTCGTAGCGGGAGGGCGAGCACCGGGGAGCTGTTTTTT.

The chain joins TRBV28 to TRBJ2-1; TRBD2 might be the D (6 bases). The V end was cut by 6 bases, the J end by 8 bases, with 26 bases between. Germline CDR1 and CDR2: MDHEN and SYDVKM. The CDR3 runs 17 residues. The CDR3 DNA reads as TGTGCCAGCAGATCAAGGGGTAGCGGAATAAGGGCGGATGAGCAGTTCTTC. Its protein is CASRSRGSGIRADEQFF.